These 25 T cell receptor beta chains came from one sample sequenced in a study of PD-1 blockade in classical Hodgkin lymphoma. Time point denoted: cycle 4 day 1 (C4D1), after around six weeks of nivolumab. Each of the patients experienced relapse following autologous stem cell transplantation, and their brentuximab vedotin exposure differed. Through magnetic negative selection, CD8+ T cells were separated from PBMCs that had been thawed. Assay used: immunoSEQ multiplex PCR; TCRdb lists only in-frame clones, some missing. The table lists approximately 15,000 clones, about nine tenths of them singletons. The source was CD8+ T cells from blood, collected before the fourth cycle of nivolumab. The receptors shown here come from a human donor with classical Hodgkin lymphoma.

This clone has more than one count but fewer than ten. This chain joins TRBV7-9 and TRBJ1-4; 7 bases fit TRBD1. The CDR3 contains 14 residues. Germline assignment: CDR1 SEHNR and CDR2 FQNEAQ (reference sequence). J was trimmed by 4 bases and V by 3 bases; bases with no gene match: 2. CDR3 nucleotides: TGTGCCAGCAGCTTGGGACAGAGTAATGAAAAACTGTTTTTT. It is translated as CASSLGQSNEKLFF. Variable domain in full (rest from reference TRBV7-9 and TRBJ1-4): DTGVSQNPRHKITKRGQNVTFRCDPISEHNRLYWYRQTLGQGPEFLTYFQNEAQLEKSRLLSDRFSAERPKGSFSTLEIQRTEQGDSAMYLCASSLGQSNEKLFFGSGTQLSVL.

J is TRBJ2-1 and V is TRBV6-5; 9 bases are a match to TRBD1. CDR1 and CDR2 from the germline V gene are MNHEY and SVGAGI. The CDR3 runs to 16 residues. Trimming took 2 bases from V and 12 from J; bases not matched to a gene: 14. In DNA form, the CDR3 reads TGTGCCAGCAGTTACGCCGGGACAGGGCTCCCAATTGGGCAGTTCTTC. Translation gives CASSYAGTGLPIGQFF.

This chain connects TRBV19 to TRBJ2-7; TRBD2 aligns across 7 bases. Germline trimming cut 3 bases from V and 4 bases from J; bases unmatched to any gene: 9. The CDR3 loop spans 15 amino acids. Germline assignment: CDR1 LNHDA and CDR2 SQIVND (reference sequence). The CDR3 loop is CASSILYGLGYEQYF. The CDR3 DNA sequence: TGTGCCAGTAGTATCCTGTATGGACTAGGATACGAGCAGTACTTC.

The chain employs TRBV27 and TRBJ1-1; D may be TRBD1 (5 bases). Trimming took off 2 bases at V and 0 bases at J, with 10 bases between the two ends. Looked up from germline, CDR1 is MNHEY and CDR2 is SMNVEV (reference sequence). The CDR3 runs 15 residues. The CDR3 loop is CASSLQGLMNTEAFF. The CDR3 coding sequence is TGTGCCAGCAGTTTACAGGGATTGATGAACACTGAAGCTTTCTTT.

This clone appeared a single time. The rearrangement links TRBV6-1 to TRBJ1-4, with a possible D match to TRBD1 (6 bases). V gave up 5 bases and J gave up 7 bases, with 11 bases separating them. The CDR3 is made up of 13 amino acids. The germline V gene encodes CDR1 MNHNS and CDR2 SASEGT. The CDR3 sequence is CASSRQDFEKLFF. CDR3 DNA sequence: TGTGCCAGCAGTCGACAGGATTTTGAAAAACTGTTTTTT.

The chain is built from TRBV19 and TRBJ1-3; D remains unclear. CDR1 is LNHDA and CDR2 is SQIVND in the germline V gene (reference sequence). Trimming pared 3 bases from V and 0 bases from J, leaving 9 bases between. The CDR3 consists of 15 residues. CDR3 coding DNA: TGTGCCAGTAGTATCGACGGCCGCTCTGGAAACACCATATATTTT. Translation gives CASSIDGRSGNTIYF.

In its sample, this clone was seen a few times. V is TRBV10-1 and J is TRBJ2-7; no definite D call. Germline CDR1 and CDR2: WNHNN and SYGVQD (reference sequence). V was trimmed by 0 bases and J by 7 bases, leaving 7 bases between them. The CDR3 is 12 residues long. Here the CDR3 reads CASSESLGEQYF. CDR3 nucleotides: TGCGCCAGCAGTGAGTCTTTAGGTGAGCAGTACTTC.

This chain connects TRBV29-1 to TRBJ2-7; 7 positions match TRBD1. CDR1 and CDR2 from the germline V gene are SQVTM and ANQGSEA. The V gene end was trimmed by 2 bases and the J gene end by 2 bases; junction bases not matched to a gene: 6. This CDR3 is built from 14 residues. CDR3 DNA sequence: TGCAGCGTTGAAACCTCCGGGACAGCCTACGAGCAGTACTTC. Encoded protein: CSVETSGTAYEQYF.

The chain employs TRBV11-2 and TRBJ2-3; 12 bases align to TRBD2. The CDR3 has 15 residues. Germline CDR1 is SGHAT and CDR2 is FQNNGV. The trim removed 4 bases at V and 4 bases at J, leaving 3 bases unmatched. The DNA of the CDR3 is TGTGCCAGCAGCTCTGGGACTAGCGGGCCAGATACGCAGTATTTT. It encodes CASSSGTSGPDTQYF. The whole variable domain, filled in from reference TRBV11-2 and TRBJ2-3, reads EAGVAQSPRYKIIEKRQSVAFWCNPISGHATLYWYQQILGQGPKLLIQFQNNGVVDDSQLPKDRFSAERLKGVDSTLKIQPAKLEDSAVYLCASSSGTSGPDTQYFGPGTRLTVL.

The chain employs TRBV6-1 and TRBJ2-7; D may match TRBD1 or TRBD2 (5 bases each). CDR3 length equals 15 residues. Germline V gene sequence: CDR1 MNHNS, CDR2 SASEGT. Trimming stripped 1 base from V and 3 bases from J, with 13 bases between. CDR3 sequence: CASSEGWDLIYEQYF. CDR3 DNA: TGTGCCAGCAGTGAAGGTTGGGACCTAATCTACGAGCAGTACTTC.

In DNA form, the CDR3 reads TGTGCCAGCGTCCAGCGGGAGCCTCGAGAGCAGTTCTTC. Its translation is CASVQREPREQFF. The V gene is TRBV6-1, the J gene TRBJ2-1, with 8 bases aligning to TRBD2. From germline, CDR1 is MNHNS and CDR2 SASEGT. V gave up 8 bases and J gave up 10 bases; unmatched junction bases: 10. This CDR3 region has 13 residues.

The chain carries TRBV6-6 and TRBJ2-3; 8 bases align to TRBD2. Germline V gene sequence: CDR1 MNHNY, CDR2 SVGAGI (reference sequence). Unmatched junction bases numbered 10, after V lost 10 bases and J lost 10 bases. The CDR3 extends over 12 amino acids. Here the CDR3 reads CATGRGSGAQYF. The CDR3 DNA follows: TGTGCCACGGGTAGAGGTAGCGGGGCGCAGTATTTT.

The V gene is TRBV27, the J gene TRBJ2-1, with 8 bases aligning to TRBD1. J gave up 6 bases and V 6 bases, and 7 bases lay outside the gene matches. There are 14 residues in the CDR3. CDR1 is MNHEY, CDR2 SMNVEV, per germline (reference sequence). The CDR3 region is CASRPLTGVNEQFF. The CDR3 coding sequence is TGTGCCAGCAGACCTTTGACAGGGGTCAATGAGCAGTTCTTC.

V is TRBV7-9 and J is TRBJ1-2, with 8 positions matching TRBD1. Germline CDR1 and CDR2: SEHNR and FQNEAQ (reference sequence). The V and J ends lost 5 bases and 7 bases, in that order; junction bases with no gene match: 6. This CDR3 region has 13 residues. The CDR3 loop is CASSRSDRAGYTF. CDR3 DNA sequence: TGTGCCAGCAGCCGGTCGGACAGGGCTGGCTACACCTTC.

CDR3 nucleotide sequence: TGTGCCAGCAGCCAAGATGGTTTTTCTAGCGGGGGGTACGAGCAGTACTTC. It codes for CASSQDGFSSGGYEQYF. V usage is TRBV4-2 and J usage is TRBJ2-7; 11 bases align to TRBD2. Germline CDR1 is LGHNA and CDR2 is YNFKEQ. The V and J ends lost 0 bases and 4 bases, in that order; junction bases with no gene match: 8. The CDR3 extends over 17 amino acids.

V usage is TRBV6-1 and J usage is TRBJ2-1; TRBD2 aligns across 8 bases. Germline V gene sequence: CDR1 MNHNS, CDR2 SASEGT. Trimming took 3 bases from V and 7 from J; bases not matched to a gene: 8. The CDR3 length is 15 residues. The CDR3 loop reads CASSENTGTRNEQFF. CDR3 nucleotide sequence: TGTGCCAGCAGTGAGAATACCGGGACTAGAAATGAGCAGTTCTTC.

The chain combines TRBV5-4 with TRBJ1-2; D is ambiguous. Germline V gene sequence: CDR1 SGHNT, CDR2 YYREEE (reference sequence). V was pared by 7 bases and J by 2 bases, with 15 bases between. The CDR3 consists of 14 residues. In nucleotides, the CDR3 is TGTGCCAGCTCCCGTCTACTGGCAAACTATGGCTACACCTTC. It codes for CASSRLLANYGYTF.

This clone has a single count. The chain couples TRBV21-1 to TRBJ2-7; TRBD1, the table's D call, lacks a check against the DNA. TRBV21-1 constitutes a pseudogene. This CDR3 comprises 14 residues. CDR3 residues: CASSKGQGFYEQYF. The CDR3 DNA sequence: TGTGCCAGCAGCAAGGGTCAGGGGTTCTACGAGCAGTACTTC.

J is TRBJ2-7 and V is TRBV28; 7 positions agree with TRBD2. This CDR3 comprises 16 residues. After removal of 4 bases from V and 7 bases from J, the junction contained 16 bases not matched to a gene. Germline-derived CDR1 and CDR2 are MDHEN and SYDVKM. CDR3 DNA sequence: TGTGCCAGCAGTTCCCCCCTGACTAGCTCTCTGAGGGAGCAGTACTTC. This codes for CASSSPLTSSLREQYF.

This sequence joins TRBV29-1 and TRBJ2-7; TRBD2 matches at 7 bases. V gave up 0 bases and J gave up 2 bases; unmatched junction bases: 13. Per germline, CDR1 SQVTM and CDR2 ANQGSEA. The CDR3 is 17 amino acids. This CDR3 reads CSVEDPSPTSRPYEQYF. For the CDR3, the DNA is TGCAGCGTTGAAGATCCCTCCCCGACTAGCAGGCCCTACGAGCAGTACTTC.

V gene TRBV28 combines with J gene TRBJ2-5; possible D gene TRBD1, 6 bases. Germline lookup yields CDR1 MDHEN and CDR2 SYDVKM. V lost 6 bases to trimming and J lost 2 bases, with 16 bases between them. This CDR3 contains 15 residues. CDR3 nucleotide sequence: TGTGCCAGCAGCAATCTGGACAGCCGTCAAGAGACCCAGTACTTC. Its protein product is CASSNLDSRQETQYF.

The CDR3 DNA reads as TGTGCCAGCAGTTTATGGCAGGGGGCGAACGAAAAACTGTTTTTT. Translation gives CASSLWQGANEKLFF. The chain recombines TRBV27 with TRBJ1-4; TRBD1 matches at 8 bases. The CDR3 extends over 15 amino acids. CDR1 is MNHEY, CDR2 SMNVEV, per germline (reference sequence). After removal of 1 base from V and 8 bases from J, the junction contained 6 bases not matched to a gene.

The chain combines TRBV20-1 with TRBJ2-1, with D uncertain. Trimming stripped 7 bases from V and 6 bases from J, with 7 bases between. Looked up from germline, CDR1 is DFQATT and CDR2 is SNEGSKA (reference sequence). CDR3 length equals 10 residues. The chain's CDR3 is CSVIGNEQFF. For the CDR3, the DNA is TGCAGTGTAATTGGCAATGAGCAGTTCTTC.

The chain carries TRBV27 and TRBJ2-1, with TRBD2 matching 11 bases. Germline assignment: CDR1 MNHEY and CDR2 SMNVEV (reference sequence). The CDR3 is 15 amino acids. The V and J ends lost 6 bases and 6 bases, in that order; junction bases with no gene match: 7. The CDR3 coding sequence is TGTGCCAGCAGCTTAGCGGGGGGGGGTCTCAATGAGCAGTTCTTC. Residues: CASSLAGGGLNEQFF.

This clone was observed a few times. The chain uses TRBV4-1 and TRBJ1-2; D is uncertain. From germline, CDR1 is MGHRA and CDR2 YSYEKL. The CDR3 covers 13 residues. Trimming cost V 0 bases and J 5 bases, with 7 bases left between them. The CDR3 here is CASSQDKGYGYTF. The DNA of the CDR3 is TGCGCCAGCAGCCAAGATAAAGGGTATGGCTACACCTTC.